Listed below are T cell receptor beta chains from one sample, sequenced in a study of cytomegalovirus exposure and HLA in healthy donors. The repertoire was sequenced with immunoSEQ multiplex PCR; TCRdb's copy has only in-frame clones and lacks some. The data show about 99,000 clones, approximately 80% seen once. Input material: PBMCs. The receptors derive from a woman aged 18-29 years in good health and CMV-seropositive. CDR3s include the opening cysteine and the closing phenylalanine or tryptophan. D genes are given only for firm matches. Expanded clones are given a class, and other clones once, few, many or no size at all.

abundance: .; d_gene: .; v_gene: TRBV6-5; j_gene: TRBJ2-1; CDR3aa: CASTGGTTYNEQFF; CDR3nt: TGTGCCAGCACTGGCGGGACGACTTACAATGAGCAGTTCTTC
abundance: .; d_gene: TRBD2; v_gene: TRBV29-1; j_gene: TRBJ2-3; CDR3aa: CSVVLLAGVTSTDTQYF; CDR3nt: TGCAGCGTTGTTCTCCTAGCGGGAGTCACTAGCACAGATACGCAGTATTTT
abundance: .; d_gene: TRBD1; v_gene: TRBV29-1; j_gene: TRBJ2-1; CDR3aa: CSVEGIWGQGARDEQFF; CDR3nt: TGCAGCGTTGAAGGGATATGGGGACAGGGGGCGAGGGATGAGCAGTTCTTC
abundance: .; d_gene: .; v_gene: TRBV10-2; j_gene: TRBJ2-7; CDR3aa: CASSLLGRDHSYEQYF; CDR3nt: TGCGCCAGCAGTCTCCTGGGGCGGGATCACTCCTACGAGCAGTACTTC
abundance: .; d_gene: TRBD2; v_gene: TRBV4-1; j_gene: TRBJ2-2; CDR3aa: CASSQEWTSDTGELFF; CDR3nt: TGCGCCAGCAGCCAAGAATGGACTAGCGACACCGGGGAGCTGTTTTTT
abundance: .; d_gene: .; v_gene: TRBV28; j_gene: TRBJ1-1; CDR3aa: CASGRTEAFF; CDR3nt: TGTGCCAGCGGCCGGACAGAAGCTTTCTTT
abundance: .; d_gene: TRBD1; v_gene: TRBV9; j_gene: TRBJ1-2; CDR3aa: CASSVDPGGNRYGYTF; CDR3nt: TGTGCCAGCAGCGTAGATCCAGGGGGGAATCGCTATGGCTACACCTTC
abundance: few; d_gene: .; v_gene: TRBV4-1; j_gene: TRBJ2-2; CDR3aa: CASSPREHTGELFF; CDR3nt: TGCGCCAGCAGCCCCCGAGAGCACACCGGGGAGCTGTTTTTT
abundance: few; d_gene: .; v_gene: TRBV6-5; j_gene: TRBJ2-7; CDR3aa: CASSYTGSAYEQYF; CDR3nt: TGTGCCAGCAGTTACACGGGATCCGCCTACGAGCAGTACTTC
abundance: .; d_gene: TRBD2; v_gene: TRBV19; j_gene: TRBJ2-5; CDR3aa: CASRSRLAGGETQYF; CDR3nt: TGTGCCAGTAGGTCGCGGCTAGCGGGAGGGGAGACCCAGTACTTC
abundance: .; d_gene: TRBD2; v_gene: TRBV18; j_gene: TRBJ2-7; CDR3aa: CASSPTWTSGSRYEQYF; CDR3nt: TGTGCCAGCTCACCAACCTGGACTAGCGGGTCTCGGTACGAGCAGTACTTC
abundance: .; d_gene: .; v_gene: TRBV5-1; j_gene: TRBJ2-7; CDR3aa: CASTPEGHFYEQYF; CDR3nt: TGCGCCAGCACCCCGGAGGGCCACTTCTACGAGCAGTACTTC
abundance: few; d_gene: .; v_gene: TRBV28; j_gene: TRBJ1-5; CDR3aa: CASSLAPARARLQPQHF; CDR3nt: TGTGCCAGCAGTTTAGCCCCGGCGAGGGCACGGTTGCAGCCCCAGCATTTT
abundance: .; d_gene: TRBD1; v_gene: TRBV7-8; j_gene: TRBJ1-5; CDR3aa: CASSRDRGVNQPQHF; CDR3nt: TGTGCCAGCAGCAGGGACAGGGGGGTTAATCAGCCCCAGCATTTT
abundance: .; d_gene: TRBD1; v_gene: TRBV30; j_gene: TRBJ1-2; CDR3aa: CAWRQGQGAGYTF; CDR3nt: TGTGCCTGGAGGCAAGGACAGGGGGCGGGCTACACCTTC
abundance: .; d_gene: .; v_gene: TRBV15; j_gene: TRBJ1-1; CDR3aa: CATSSQLDTEAFF; CDR3nt: TGTGCCACCAGCTCCCAATTAGACACTGAAGCTTTCTTT
abundance: few; d_gene: .; v_gene: TRBV30; j_gene: TRBJ2-5; CDR3aa: CAWDTGGGETQYF; CDR3nt: TGTGCCTGGGATACAGGGGGAGGGGAGACCCAGTACTTC
abundance: .; d_gene: .; v_gene: TRBV6-5; j_gene: TRBJ1-2; CDR3aa: CASSRGWGYGYTF; CDR3nt: TGTGCCAGCAGTCGCGGGTGGGGCTATGGCTACACCTTC
abundance: few; d_gene: TRBD2; v_gene: TRBV6-1; j_gene: TRBJ2-2; CDR3aa: CASSVSGSYQGFTGELFF; CDR3nt: TGTGCCAGCAGTGTTAGCGGGTCCTACCAGGGATTCACCGGGGAGCTGTTTTTT
abundance: .; d_gene: TRBD1; v_gene: TRBV6-6; j_gene: TRBJ1-1; CDR3aa: CASRETGMNTEAFF; CDR3nt: TGTGCCAGCCGAGAGACAGGGATGAACACTGAAGCTTTCTTT
abundance: few; d_gene: TRBD1; v_gene: TRBV7-9; j_gene: TRBJ1-1; CDR3aa: CASSMGQENTEAFF; CDR3nt: TGTGCCAGCAGCATGGGACAGGAGAACACTGAAGCTTTCTTT
abundance: .; d_gene: TRBD1; v_gene: TRBV2; j_gene: TRBJ2-7; CDR3aa: CASSDNRGYEQYF; CDR3nt: TGTGCCAGCAGTGATAACAGGGGGTACGAGCAGTACTTC
abundance: .; d_gene: .; v_gene: TRBV5-4; j_gene: TRBJ2-3; CDR3aa: CASSSVREWVDTQYF; CDR3nt: TGTGCCAGCAGCTCAGTACGGGAGTGGGTAGATACGCAGTATTTT
abundance: .; d_gene: TRBD2; v_gene: TRBV30; j_gene: TRBJ2-1; CDR3aa: CAWTRLAGDWGNEQFF; CDR3nt: TGTGCCTGGACTCGACTAGCGGGAGACTGGGGTAATGAGCAGTTCTTC
abundance: .; d_gene: .; v_gene: TRBV30; j_gene: TRBJ2-7; CDR3aa: CAWSLSYEQYF; CDR3nt: TGTGCCTGGAGTCTCAGCTACGAGCAGTACTTC
abundance: .; d_gene: .; v_gene: TRBV9; j_gene: TRBJ2-1; CDR3aa: CASSVARRSSYNEQFF; CDR3nt: TGTGCCAGCAGCGTAGCTAGGAGGAGCTCCTACAATGAGCAGTTCTTC
abundance: .; d_gene: TRBD1; v_gene: TRBV12-5; j_gene: TRBJ1-1; CDR3aa: CASDRQGRRTEAFF; CDR3nt: TGTGCTAGTGATAGACAGGGCCGTCGCACTGAAGCTTTCTTT
abundance: .; d_gene: .; v_gene: TRBV28; j_gene: TRBJ2-2; CDR3aa: CASLRQNTGELFF; CDR3nt: TGTGCCAGTCTGAGACAGAACACCGGGGAGCTGTTTTTT
abundance: .; d_gene: .; v_gene: TRBV5-1; j_gene: TRBJ2-7; CDR3aa: CASSLSGPYEQYF; CDR3nt: TGCGCCAGCAGCTTGAGTGGGCCCTACGAGCAGTACTTC
abundance: once; d_gene: .; v_gene: TRBV28; j_gene: TRBJ2-1; CDR3aa: CASSYENGGAFF; CDR3nt: TGTGCCAGCAGTTATGAAAACGGAGGGGCGTTCTTC
abundance: .; d_gene: .; v_gene: TRBV18; j_gene: TRBJ2-5; CDR3aa: CASSPAGETQYF; CDR3nt: TGTGCCAGCTCACCAGCCGGAGAGACCCAGTACTTC
abundance: .; d_gene: TRBD2; v_gene: TRBV6-1; j_gene: TRBJ2-7; CDR3aa: CASSELAGDYEQYF; CDR3nt: TGTGCCAGCAGTGAACTAGCGGGAGACTACGAGCAGTACTTC
abundance: .; d_gene: TRBD2; v_gene: TRBV13; j_gene: TRBJ2-7; CDR3aa: CASSSWTSGSSYEQYF; CDR3nt: TGTGCCAGCAGCTCCTGGACTAGCGGGAGCTCCTACGAGCAGTACTTC
abundance: few; d_gene: TRBD2; v_gene: TRBV4-1; j_gene: TRBJ2-5; CDR3aa: CASSQEGSGGTQYF; CDR3nt: TGCGCCAGCAGCCAAGAGGGTAGCGGGGGGACCCAGTACTTC
abundance: .; d_gene: .; v_gene: TRBV6-6; j_gene: TRBJ2-7; CDR3aa: CASTSGTYEQYF; CDR3nt: TGTGCCAGCACCTCCGGGACCTACGAGCAGTACTTC
abundance: few; d_gene: .; v_gene: TRBV5-1; j_gene: TRBJ2-6; CDR3aa: CASSLVGSSGANVLTF; CDR3nt: TGCGCCAGCAGCTTGGTTGGGAGCTCTGGGGCCAACGTCCTGACTTTC
abundance: .; d_gene: TRBD2; v_gene: TRBV5-1; j_gene: TRBJ2-1; CDR3aa: CASSLTSGLAYNEQFF; CDR3nt: TGCGCCAGCAGCTTAACTAGCGGGTTGGCCTACAATGAGCAGTTCTTC
abundance: .; d_gene: .; v_gene: TRBV7-3; j_gene: TRBJ1-2; CDR3aa: CASSSGQLGDYGYTF; CDR3nt: TGTGCCAGCAGCTCCGGACAGTTGGGCGACTATGGCTACACCTTC
abundance: few; d_gene: TRBD2; v_gene: TRBV5-1; j_gene: TRBJ2-2; CDR3aa: CASSLSGRGTGELFF; CDR3nt: TGCGCCAGCAGCTTAAGCGGGAGAGGGACCGGGGAGCTGTTTTTT
abundance: once; d_gene: TRBD2; v_gene: TRBV4-1; j_gene: TRBJ2-7; CDR3aa: CASSQGGGTSGYEQYF; CDR3nt: TGCGCCAGCAGCCAAGGGGGCGGGACTAGCGGGTACGAGCAGTACTTC
abundance: .; d_gene: .; v_gene: TRBV21-1; j_gene: TRBJ1-5; CDR3aa: CASSKERHRGGNQPQHF; CDR3nt: TGTGCCAGCAGCAAAGAGCGCCACAGGGGGGGCAATCAGCCCCAGCATTTT
abundance: .; d_gene: TRBD2; v_gene: TRBV10-3; j_gene: TRBJ2-7; CDR3aa: CAITSGTPSYEQYF; CDR3nt: TGTGCCATCACTAGCGGGACCCCCTCCTACGAGCAGTACTTC
abundance: .; d_gene: TRBD2; v_gene: TRBV4-2; j_gene: TRBJ2-1; CDR3aa: CASSQDSTKTSGSNNEQFF; CDR3nt: TGTGCCAGCAGCCAAGACAGTACGAAGACTAGCGGGAGTAATAATGAGCAGTTCTTC
abundance: .; d_gene: TRBD1; v_gene: TRBV25-1; j_gene: TRBJ2-7; CDR3aa: CASSGGTGGPYEQYF; CDR3nt: TGTGCCAGCAGTGGTGGGACAGGAGGCCCCTACGAGCAGTACTTC
abundance: .; d_gene: TRBD1; v_gene: TRBV14; j_gene: TRBJ1-2; CDR3aa: CASSLGTGPNLGYTF; CDR3nt: TGTGCCAGCAGCCTAGGGACAGGGCCCAACTTGGGCTACACCTTC
abundance: .; d_gene: .; v_gene: TRBV15; j_gene: TRBJ2-1; CDR3aa: CATSRGPDNEQFF; CDR3nt: TGTGCCACCAGCAGAGGTCCAGACAATGAGCAGTTCTTC
abundance: .; d_gene: TRBD2; v_gene: TRBV9; j_gene: TRBJ2-1; CDR3aa: CASSDLAGTYNEQFF; CDR3nt: TGTGCCAGCAGCGATCTAGCGGGGACTTACAATGAGCAGTTCTTC
abundance: .; d_gene: TRBD1; v_gene: TRBV6-1; j_gene: TRBJ1-5; CDR3aa: CASSETGGYSNQPQHF; CDR3nt: TGTGCCAGCAGTGAAACAGGGGGTTATAGCAATCAGCCCCAGCATTTT
abundance: few; d_gene: .; v_gene: TRBV7-9; j_gene: TRBJ2-7; CDR3aa: CASTQDTSYEQYF; CDR3nt: TGTGCCAGCACCCAGGACACGTCCTACGAGCAGTACTTC
abundance: .; d_gene: .; v_gene: TRBV4-1; j_gene: TRBJ1-4; CDR3aa: CASSIGWVENEKLFF; CDR3nt: TGCGCCAGCAGCATCGGCTGGGTGGAGAATGAAAAACTGTTTTTT
abundance: .; d_gene: .; v_gene: TRBV5-6; j_gene: TRBJ2-7; CDR3aa: CASSLELRRYEQYF; CDR3nt: TGTGCCAGCAGCTTGGAGCTCCGGCGGTACGAGCAGTACTTC
abundance: few; d_gene: TRBD1; v_gene: TRBV30; j_gene: TRBJ2-5; CDR3aa: CAWTQGAGETQYF; CDR3nt: TGTGCCTGGACACAGGGGGCTGGTGAGACCCAGTACTTC
abundance: .; d_gene: TRBD1; v_gene: TRBV7-9; j_gene: TRBJ1-5; CDR3aa: CASSKGQGVQPQHF; CDR3nt: TGTGCCAGCAGCAAGGGACAGGGGGTTCAGCCCCAGCATTTT
abundance: .; d_gene: TRBD1; v_gene: TRBV2; j_gene: TRBJ1-2; CDR3aa: CASRKSGGQDGYTF; CDR3nt: TGTGCCAGCAGGAAATCAGGGGGACAGGATGGCTACACCTTC
abundance: .; d_gene: TRBD1; v_gene: TRBV14; j_gene: TRBJ2-3; CDR3aa: CASSFGQGTDTQYF; CDR3nt: TGTGCCAGCAGCTTCGGACAGGGGACAGATACGCAGTATTTT
abundance: once; d_gene: .; v_gene: TRBV6-5; j_gene: TRBJ1-4; CDR3aa: CASSYSRLSRLFF; CDR3nt: TGTGCCAGCAGTTACTCGAGGCTTTCTAGGCTGTTTTTT
abundance: .; d_gene: TRBD2; v_gene: TRBV5-1; j_gene: TRBJ2-1; CDR3aa: CASSLGTSASYNEQFF; CDR3nt: TGCGCCAGCAGCCTCGGGACTAGCGCATCCTACAATGAGCAGTTCTTC